This T cell receptor beta chain comes out of a study of identical twins. Study findings and constraints: Abundant beta clonotypes from cord blood bore fewer insertions; memory repertoires lacked this pattern. The study found weaker excess twin sharing in beta out-of-frame sequences.

Per the germline V gene, CDR1 is MDHEN and CDR2 is SYDVKM. The CDR3 is 16 residues long. V lost 2 bases, J lost 7 bases, and 20 bases lay in between. TCRdb fed the 5' RACE reads into MiXCR, producing one record per CDR3 protein. Among roughly 1,500,000 distinct CDR3 sequences, about 32% were seen once, and the ten largest hold about 0.27%. On this clonotype: Its matching antigen is unknown.

This TCR was recovered from a newborn girl in good health. This chain connects TRBV28 to TRBJ1-2; tentative D call: TRBD1 (5 bases). Sample: cord blood. CDR3 DNA sequence: TGTGCCAGCAGTTTAAACCCCCCGACAATAGGGGTTGGCTACACCTTC. This gives the protein CASSLNPPTIGVGYTF.